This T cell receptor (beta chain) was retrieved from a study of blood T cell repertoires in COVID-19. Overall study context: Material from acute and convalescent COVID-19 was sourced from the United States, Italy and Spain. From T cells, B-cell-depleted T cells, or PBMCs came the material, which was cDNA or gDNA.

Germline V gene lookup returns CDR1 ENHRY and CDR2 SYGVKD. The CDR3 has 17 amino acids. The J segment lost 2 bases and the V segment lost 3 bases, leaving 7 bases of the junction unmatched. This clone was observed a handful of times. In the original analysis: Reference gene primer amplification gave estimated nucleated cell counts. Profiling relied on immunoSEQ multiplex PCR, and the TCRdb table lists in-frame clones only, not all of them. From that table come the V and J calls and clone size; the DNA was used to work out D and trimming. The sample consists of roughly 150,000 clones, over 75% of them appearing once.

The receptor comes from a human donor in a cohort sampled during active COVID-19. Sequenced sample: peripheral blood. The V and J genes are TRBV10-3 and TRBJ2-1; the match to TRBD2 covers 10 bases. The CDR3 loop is CAISDQTGTSAYNEQFF. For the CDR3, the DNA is TGTGCCATCAGTGATCAGACCGGGACTAGCGCCTACAATGAGCAGTTCTTC.